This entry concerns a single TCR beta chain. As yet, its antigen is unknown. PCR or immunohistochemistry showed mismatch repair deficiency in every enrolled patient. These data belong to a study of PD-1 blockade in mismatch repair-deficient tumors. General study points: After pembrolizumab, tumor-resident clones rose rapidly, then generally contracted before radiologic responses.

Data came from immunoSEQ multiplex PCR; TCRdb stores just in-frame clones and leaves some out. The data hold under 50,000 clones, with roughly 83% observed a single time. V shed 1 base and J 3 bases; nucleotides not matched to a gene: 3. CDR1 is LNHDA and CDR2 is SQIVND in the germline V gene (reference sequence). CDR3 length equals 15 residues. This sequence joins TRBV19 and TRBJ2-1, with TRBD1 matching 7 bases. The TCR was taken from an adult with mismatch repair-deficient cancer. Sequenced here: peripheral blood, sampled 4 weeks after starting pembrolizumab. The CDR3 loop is CASSIARGFYNEQFF. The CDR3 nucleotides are TGTGCCAGTAGTATAGCCAGGGGGTTCTACAATGAGCAGTTCTTC.